This entry lists 27 T cell receptor beta chains sequenced from one sample in a study of Ad26.COV2.S vaccination and SARS-CoV-2 variants. Clones were sequenced by immunoSEQ multiplex PCR, and TCRdb holds only the in-frame ones, with some missing. The sample consists of roughly 680,000 clones, more than 70% of them appearing once. Treatment in this sample: roughly 18 received Ad26.COV2.S at low or high dose, single or two shots; several received placebo; per-sample allocation not given. All samples were drawn on day 63, counting from the first vaccine or placebo injection. The sequencing used peripheral blood, collected in a trial of Ad26.COV2.S vaccine versus placebo. These receptor sequences come from a person between 18 and 65 years old who received the Ad26.COV2.S COVID-19 vaccine or a placebo.

The V and J genes are TRBV9 and TRBJ2-1, with 10 bases identical to TRBD1. Germline-derived CDR1 and CDR2 are SGDLS and YYNGEE. The CDR3 has 16 residues. Germline trimming cut 0 bases from V and 5 bases from J; bases unmatched to any gene: 5. In nucleotides, the CDR3 is TGTGCCAGCAGCGTAGGGGGAGGGACAGGGGACAATGAGCAGTTCTTC. Translation gives CASSVGGGTGDNEQFF.

This clone was found a few times. The CDR3 coding sequence is TGTGCCAGCAGGACCCCCGGGGGGAGTGGAAACACCATATATTTT. Encoded protein: CASRTPGGSGNTIYF. The chain uses TRBV6-5 and TRBJ1-3, with D perhaps matching TRBD1 (5 bases). Per the germline V gene, CDR1 is MNHEY and CDR2 is SVGAGI. The CDR3 totals 15 residues. Trimming shortened V by 6 bases and J by 3 bases, and 15 bases separated the two germline ends.

The table lists this clone with a few counts. CDR3 residues: CASSLEDRGSLHF. The CDR3 nucleotides read TGTGCCAGCAGCTTAGAGGATCGGGGATCCCTCCACTTT. This rearrangement joins TRBV7-2 to TRBJ1-6; the D is unclear. Trimming stripped 1 base from V and 14 bases from J, with 12 bases between. CDR1 and CDR2 (germline): SGHTA, FQGNSA. This CDR3 is 13 amino acids long.

CDR3 residues: CASSASGGRVDTQYF. The DNA of the CDR3 is TGTGCCAGCAGCGCCTCGGGCGGGAGGGTCGATACGCAGTATTTT. The chain links TRBV7-9 to TRBJ2-3, with TRBD2 identical over 9 bases. Trimming removed 5 bases from V and 6 bases from J; junction bases left unmatched: 9. This CDR3 has 15 amino acids. In germline, CDR1 is SEHNR, CDR2 FQNEAQ (reference sequence).

This chain links TRBV27 with TRBJ1-1; no definite D call. The V gene lost 6 bases and the J gene lost 2 bases, with 10 bases spanning the gap. The CDR3 runs 13 residues. CDR1 MNHEY and CDR2 SMNVEV come from the germline V gene (reference sequence). The CDR3 spells CASRRGSNTEAFF. The CDR3 DNA reads as TGTGCCAGCAGAAGAGGCAGCAACACTGAAGCTTTCTTT.

The chain links TRBV3-1 (or the pseudogene TRBV3-2) to TRBJ2-5; 8 bases are shared with TRBD2. V was clipped by 1 base and J by 4 bases; unmatched bases: 5. CDR1 and CDR2 from the germline V gene are LGHDT and YNNKEL (reference sequence). The CDR3 spans 15 residues. The CDR3, as DNA: TGTGCCAGCAGCCAAGCAAAGGCGGGGGGAGAGACCCAGTACTTC. Amino acids: CASSQAKAGGETQYF.

The chain has TRBV3-1 (or the pseudogene TRBV3-2) and TRBJ1-2, with D perhaps matching TRBD1 (5 bases). There are 15 residues in the CDR3. The germline V gene has CDR1 LGHDT and CDR2 YNNKEL (reference sequence). Between the trimmed V and J ends, which lost 4 bases and 8 bases, there was a span of 20 bases. CDR3 loop: CASSPDGTRGAGYTF. The CDR3 nucleotides read TGTGCCAGCAGCCCTGACGGGACGCGGGGAGCGGGCTACACCTTC.

The rearrangement joins TRBV2 to TRBJ2-5; tentatively, D is TRBD1 (6 bases). This CDR3 has 14 residues. Germline-derived CDR1 and CDR2 are SNHLY and FYNNEI. V was pared by 10 bases and J by 1 base, with 16 bases between. CDR3 nucleotides: TGTGCCACCTCCGGGACATACTCCCAAGAGACCCAGTACTTC. Translating gives CATSGTYSQETQYF.

The V and J genes are TRBV29-1 and TRBJ2-7; D uncertain. This CDR3 contains 12 residues. Germline values: CDR1 SQVTM, CDR2 ANQGSEA. V lost 5 bases, J lost 6 bases, and 14 bases lay in between. The CDR3 DNA follows: TGCAGCGTTCTAGGGTTCTATGGCGAGCAGTACTTC. Translating gives CSVLGFYGEQYF.

The chain uses TRBV20-1 and TRBJ2-7; 7 bases line up with TRBD1. The trim removed 3 bases at V and 0 bases at J, leaving 8 bases unmatched. Germline V gives CDR1 DFQATT, CDR2 SNEGSKA (reference sequence). The CDR3 totals 15 residues. CDR3 DNA: TGCAGTGCTAGTCCGTACAGGGGCCTCTCCTACGAGCAGTACTTC. This translates into CSASPYRGLSYEQYF.

The chain combines TRBV9 with TRBJ1-3; D is ambiguous. Trimming removed 0 bases from V and 2 bases from J, with 6 bases in between. The CDR3 has 14 amino acids. Germline CDR1 reads SGDLS; CDR2 reads YYNGEE. The CDR3 reads CASSVATAGNTIYF. The CDR3 DNA follows: TGTGCCAGCAGCGTAGCTACAGCTGGAAACACCATATATTTT.

This chain uses TRBV7-9 with TRBJ2-1; weak D call: TRBD2 (6 bases). Trimming removed 5 bases from V and 10 bases from J, with 15 bases in between. Germline assignment: CDR1 SEHNR and CDR2 FQNEAQ (reference sequence). This CDR3 contains 13 residues. CDR3 nucleotides: TGTGCCAGCAGCCGAAGACTAGAGGGGGAGCAGTTCTTC. The encoded protein is CASSRRLEGEQFF.

J is TRBJ2-1 and V is TRBV3-1 (or the pseudogene TRBV3-2), with D possibly being TRBD2 (7 bases). Germline assignment: CDR1 LGHDT and CDR2 YNNKEL (reference sequence). Trimming took 5 bases from V and 5 from J, leaving 10 bases between them. CDR3 size: 13 residues. Here the CDR3 reads CASSGGANNEQFF. CDR3 DNA sequence: TGTGCCAGCAGCGGGGGGGCCAACAATGAGCAGTTCTTC.

Here the CDR3 reads CASSPRTSGNYEQFF. CDR3 bases: TGTGCCAGCTCACCCCGGACTAGCGGGAACTATGAGCAGTTCTTC. The V call is TRBV18, the J call TRBJ2-1; 12 bases align to TRBD2. This CDR3 contains 15 residues. Germline CDR1 KGHSH, CDR2 LQKENI. Trimming cost V 3 bases and J 8 bases; bases outside gene matches: 5.

The chain employs TRBV2 and TRBJ2-2; the D is unclear. V was trimmed by 1 base and J by 4 bases, leaving 4 bases between them. The V gene's germline CDR1 is SNHLY and CDR2 FYNNEI. The CDR3 consists of 13 residues. CDR3 DNA: TGTGCCAGCAGTGAAGAAGTCACCGGGGAGCTGTTTTTT. This encodes CASSEEVTGELFF.

This clone was picked up one time. This chain connects TRBV27 to TRBJ1-2, with a possible D match to TRBD1 (5 bases). Germline CDR1 is MNHEY and CDR2 is SMNVEV (reference sequence). The CDR3 contains 15 residues. V lost 5 bases to trimming and J lost 1 base, with 14 bases between them. The CDR3 nucleotides are TGTGCCAGCAGTCCTCTGGGGACCCATAACTATGGCTACACCTTC. It encodes CASSPLGTHNYGYTF.

This chain links TRBV18 with TRBJ2-1; 7 bases line up with TRBD2. CDR1 KGHSH and CDR2 LQKENI come from the germline V gene. The length of the CDR3 is 12 residues. Trimming took 2 bases from V and 10 from J; bases not matched to a gene: 2. CDR3 region: CASSPGEGEQFF. Here the CDR3 DNA reads TGTGCCAGCTCACCAGGGGAGGGGGAGCAGTTCTTC.

This clone appeared once. The CDR3 is CASSQRGLAGVSLELFF. In DNA, the CDR3 is TGTGCCAGCAGCCAGAGGGGACTAGCGGGAGTTTCCTTGGAGCTGTTTTTT. The chain is built from TRBV3-1 (or the pseudogene TRBV3-2) and TRBJ2-2; 14 bases are shared with TRBD2. V lost 3 bases, J lost 10 bases, and 10 bases stayed unmatched. CDR3 length: 17 residues. CDR1 LGHDT and CDR2 YNNKEL come from the germline V gene (reference sequence).

The chain has TRBV7-9 and TRBJ1-2, with TRBD1 as a possible D gene (6 bases). Trimming removed 4 bases at V and 4 bases at J, with 13 bases between. Looked up from germline, CDR1 is SEHNR and CDR2 is FQNEAQ (reference sequence). The CDR3 is made up of 14 amino acids. The CDR3 coding sequence is TGTGCCAGCAGCTCCTCCGGGGGGCCCTATGGCTACACCTTC. It is translated as CASSSSGGPYGYTF.

The chain uses TRBV3-1 (or the pseudogene TRBV3-2) and TRBJ2-7, with D possibly matching TRBD2 (6 bases). The CDR3 is 14 residues long. V gave up 1 base and J gave up 3 bases, with 10 bases separating them. Germline V gene data show CDR1 as LGHDT and CDR2 as YNNKEL (reference sequence). Here the CDR3 DNA reads TGTGCCAGCAGCCAAGGCGGAGCGGGCTACGAGCAGTACTTC. It translates to CASSQGGAGYEQYF.

V gene TRBV6-2 or TRBV6-3 combines with J gene TRBJ1-5; perhaps TRBD1 as D (5 bases). The germline gives CDR1 MNHEY, CDR2 SVGEGT. The CDR3 spans 13 residues. Trimming removed 5 bases at V and 6 bases at J, with 11 bases between. The CDR3 loop is CASSEGITQPQHF. The CDR3, as DNA: TGTGCCAGCAGTGAGGGGATAACTCAGCCCCAGCATTTT.

The chain couples TRBV5-1 to TRBJ2-3; D possibly corresponds to TRBD1 (7 bases). Germline values: CDR1 SGHRS, CDR2 YFSETQ. There are 15 residues in the CDR3. V lost 5 bases and J lost 6, with 19 bases in between. CDR3 DNA: TGCGCCAGCAGGTCCGCGGGACAGCCTTCGGATACGCAGTATTTT. Translation gives CASRSAGQPSDTQYF.

V gene TRBV30 combines with J gene TRBJ1-4; D not certain. The germline CDR1 and CDR2 sequences are GTSNPN and SVGIG (reference sequence). Trimming pared 4 bases from V and 5 bases from J, leaving 11 bases between. The CDR3 covers 13 residues. Here the CDR3 DNA reads TGTGCCTGGACAGCTAACAGAAATGAAAAACTGTTTTTT. Translation gives CAWTANRNEKLFF.

The chain recombines TRBV3-1 (or the pseudogene TRBV3-2) with TRBJ1-5; 8 positions agree with TRBD1. The CDR3 runs to 15 residues. The V gene end was trimmed by 4 bases and the J gene end by 1 base; junction bases not matched to a gene: 3. The germline V gene encodes CDR1 LGHDT and CDR2 YNNKEL (reference sequence). The chain's CDR3 is CASSLDRGSNQPQHF. CDR3 coding DNA: TGTGCCAGCAGCCTCGACAGGGGAAGCAATCAGCCCCAGCATTTT.

V usage is TRBV5-1 and J usage is TRBJ2-5; D perhaps matches TRBD2 (5 bases). Germline CDR1 SGHRS, CDR2 YFSETQ. The CDR3 contains 14 residues. Between the trimmed V and J ends, which lost 0 bases and 4 bases, there was a span of 10 bases. The CDR3 coding sequence is TGCGCCAGCAGCTTGGTTAAAGAGGGAGAGACCCAGTACTTC. Protein: CASSLVKEGETQYF.

This clone was picked up a small number of times. This chain links TRBV2 with TRBJ1-2; 7 nucleotides agree with TRBD1. This CDR3 contains 12 residues. V dropped 8 bases and J dropped 6; count of bases not matched to a gene: 6. Germline V gives CDR1 SNHLY, CDR2 FYNNEI. In nucleotides, the CDR3 is TGTGCCAGCCAGACAGGGATCGATGGCTACACCTTC. This sequence encodes CASQTGIDGYTF.

This clone is a singleton in its sample. The V call is TRBV10-3, the J call TRBJ1-5; possible D gene TRBD1, 5 bases. Germline values: CDR1 ENHRY, CDR2 SYGVKD. With 5 bases removed from V and 5 bases from J, the gap between germline ends came to 13 bases. There are 14 residues in the CDR3. The CDR3 sequence: CAISRGLGDQPQHF. The CDR3 DNA is TGTGCCATCAGTCGGGGCCTGGGCGATCAGCCCCAGCATTTT.